These T cell receptor beta chains were read from a single sample in a study of T cell changes during pregnancy in multiple sclerosis. Using immunoSEQ multiplex PCR, the repertoire was profiled, and TCRdb retains in-frame clones only, with some absent. Of about 29,000 clones listed, 75% to 90% are singletons. The sample here was CD8+ T cells from peripheral blood mononuclear cells, taken after pregnancy. The source is a female donor with multiple sclerosis, enrolled in a pregnancy study. Each CDR3 is given with its conserved first and last residue. The D gene is left open where the match is weak. Clone size is given for some rows only: seen once, a few or many times, or a class if the clone is expanded.

TRBV28,TRBJ2-7,TRBD2,NA,CASSSRTSAGEQYF,TGTGCCAGCAGTTCGCGGACTAGCGCCGGCGAGCAGTACTTC
TRBV7-9,TRBJ2-1,TRBD2,NA,CASSEGSGRKNEQFF,TGTGCCAGCAGCGAAGGTAGCGGGAGAAAAAATGAGCAGTTCTTC
TRBV27,TRBJ2-1,NA,NA,CASSFPESEQFF,TGTGCCAGCAGTTTCCCCGAGAGTGAGCAGTTCTTC
TRBV25-1,TRBJ2-3,NA,once,CASRMSGETRVDTQYF,TGTGCCAGCAGGATGAGTGGGGAGACCCGGGTAGATACGCAGTATTTT
TRBV4-3,TRBJ2-7,TRBD2,NA,CASSQGAGVFEQYF,TGCGCCAGCAGCCAAGGAGCGGGAGTCTTCGAGCAGTACTTC
TRBV7-6,TRBJ1-1,NA,NA,CASSVTVGTEAFF,TGTGCCAGCAGCGTAACAGTGGGCACTGAAGCTTTCTTT
TRBV10-3,TRBJ1-1,NA,NA,CASREAPNTEAFF,TGTGCCAGCCGGGAGGCACCGAACACTGAAGCTTTCTTT
TRBV6-5,TRBJ1-5,TRBD1,few,CASSYGTGEPQHF,TGTGCCAGCAGTTACGGGACAGGGGAGCCCCAGCATTTT
TRBV4-2,TRBJ2-7,TRBD2,NA,CASSQGAGEGGHEQYF,TGTGCCAGCAGCCAAGGTGCGGGAGAAGGTGGTCACGAGCAGTACTTC
TRBV7-2,TRBJ2-7,TRBD2,NA,CASSYPSGRSAEQYF,TGTGCCAGCAGCTACCCCAGCGGGAGGAGTGCCGAGCAGTACTTC
TRBV14,TRBJ2-1,NA,NA,CASSQVSSVEQFF,TGTGCCAGCAGCCAAGTTTCGAGCGTCGAGCAGTTCTTC
TRBV5-1,TRBJ2-7,TRBD1,NA,CASSLPDREFPYEQYF,TGCGCCAGCAGCTTGCCCGACAGGGAATTCCCCTACGAGCAGTACTTC
TRBV6-1,TRBJ1-5,TRBD1,NA,CAGGTGGSNQPQHF,TGTGCCGGGGGGACAGGGGGAAGTAATCAGCCCCAGCATTTT
TRBV11-2,TRBJ2-7,NA,few,CASSFGKGYEQYF,TGTGCCAGCAGCTTTGGCAAGGGGTACGAGCAGTACTTC
TRBV5-1,TRBJ2-7,NA,few,CASSLAGATYEQYF,TGCGCCAGCAGCTTGGCAGGGGCAACCTACGAGCAGTACTTC
TRBV27,TRBJ2-7,TRBD1,NA,CASSYGQGGYEQYF,TGTGCCAGCAGTTATGGACAGGGGGGATACGAGCAGTACTTC
TRBV30,TRBJ1-1,NA,NA,CAWRQGMNTEAFF,TGTGCCTGGAGACAGGGAATGAACACTGAAGCTTTCTTT
TRBV13,TRBJ2-1,NA,NA,CARQLSGSYNEQFF,TGTGCCAGACAACTTTCAGGGTCCTACAATGAGCAGTTCTTC
TRBV23-1,TRBJ2-7,TRBD2,NA,CASMREADEQYF,TGCGCCAGCATGCGGGAGGCCGACGAGCAGTACTTC
TRBV19,TRBJ2-7,NA,once,CASSIDVGDSYEQYF,TGTGCCAGTAGTATAGACGTGGGCGACTCCTACGAGCAGTACTTC
TRBV7-9,TRBJ2-1,NA,NA,CASSVESSYNEQFF,TGTGCCAGCAGCGTGGAGAGCTCCTACAATGAGCAGTTCTTC
TRBV5-8,TRBJ2-7,TRBD1,NA,CASSHEGQGINEQYF,TGTGCCAGCAGCCATGAGGGACAGGGTATCAACGAGCAGTACTTC
TRBV9,TRBJ2-7,TRBD2,NA,CASSVGGLALDEQYF,TGTGCCAGCAGCGTAGGGGGACTAGCCTTGGACGAGCAGTACTTC
TRBV23-1,TRBJ2-3,NA,NA,CASSQEARGDTQYF,TGCGCCAGCAGTCAAGAAGCCCGGGGAGATACGCAGTATTTT
TRBV7-9,TRBJ2-7,TRBD2,once,CASSPTSKPYEQYF,TGTGCCAGCAGCCCGACTAGCAAGCCCTACGAGCAGTACTTC
TRBV28,TRBJ2-1,TRBD2,once,CASSGTSGTPNEQFF,TGTGCCAGCAGCGGGACTAGCGGGACACCCAATGAGCAGTTCTTC
TRBV6-6,TRBJ2-7,NA,NA,CASSYSGSSDEQYF,TGTGCCAGCAGTTACTCTGGCAGTTCAGACGAGCAGTACTTC
TRBV30,TRBJ2-7,NA,NA,CAWSGLAGENEEQYF,TGTGCCTGGAGTGGTCTAGCCGGAGAAAATGAAGAGCAGTACTTC
TRBV13,TRBJ1-1,TRBD1,NA,CASSLRQGAWGAFF,TGTGCCAGCAGCTTGAGGCAGGGGGCATGGGGAGCTTTCTTT
TRBV2,TRBJ2-1,TRBD2,NA,CASRTGLAVWDDEQFF,TGTGCCAGCAGGACGGGACTAGCGGTCTGGGACGATGAGCAGTTCTTC
TRBV19,TRBJ2-5,TRBD2,NA,CASSPGLAGGETQYF,TGTGCCAGTAGTCCGGGGCTAGCGGGAGGCGAGACCCAGTACTTC
TRBV27,TRBJ2-1,TRBD2,once,CASSSGLVSYNEQFF,TGTGCCAGCAGTTCCGGACTAGTGTCATACAATGAGCAGTTCTTC
TRBV6-5,TRBJ2-3,TRBD2,NA,CASRLAEVTDTQYF,TGTGCCAGCAGACTAGCGGAAGTGACAGATACGCAGTATTTT
TRBV4-3,TRBJ1-2,NA,once,CASSQGTAGNGYTF,TGCGCCAGCAGCCAAGGGACAGCCGGCAATGGCTACACCTTC
TRBV9,TRBJ2-1,TRBD2,NA,CASNSGTSENEQFF,TGTGCCAGCAATTCAGGGACTAGCGAAAATGAGCAGTTCTTC
TRBV11-3,TRBJ2-7,NA,NA,CASSFPQISYEQYF,TGTGCCAGCAGCTTTCCACAGATCTCCTACGAGCAGTACTTC
TRBV27,TRBJ2-5,TRBD2,NA,CASSFSLAGVQETQYF,TGTGCCAGCAGTTTTAGCCTAGCGGGAGTTCAAGAGACCCAGTACTTC
TRBV28,TRBJ2-7,NA,NA,CASSLGGALAYEQYF,TGTGCCAGCAGTTTAGGGGGCGCGTTGGCCTACGAGCAGTACTTC
TRBV19,TRBJ1-5,TRBD1,NA,CASTPPQRDRVLYSNQPQHF,TGTGCCAGTACCCCACCCCAACGGGACAGGGTCCTTTATAGCAATCAGCCCCAGCATTTT
TRBV7-9,TRBJ1-2,NA,NA,CASSPLGLADYGYTF,TGTGCCAGCAGCCCCCTGGGGCTTGCAGACTATGGCTACACCTTC
TRBV18,TRBJ2-7,NA,NA,CASSPGEWPYEQYF,TGTGCCAGCTCACCAGGGGAGTGGCCCTACGAGCAGTACTTC
TRBV7-3,TRBJ1-4,NA,NA,CASSPGYSANEKLFF,TGTGCCAGCAGCCCGGGGTACTCGGCTAATGAAAAACTGTTTTTT
TRBV4-3,TRBJ2-7,NA,NA,CASSQDPQGSYEQYF,TGCGCCAGCAGCCAAGATCCCCAGGGGTCCTACGAGCAGTACTTC
TRBV11-2,TRBJ1-4,NA,NA,CASSPLGGEKLFF,TGTGCCAGCAGCCCCCTAGGCGGGGAAAAACTGTTTTTT
TRBV29-1,TRBJ2-3,NA,many,CSVEGIATDTQYF,TGCAGCGTTGAAGGCATAGCGACAGATACGCAGTATTTT
TRBV7-9,TRBJ1-2,NA,NA,CASSLSMEKLGGYTF,TGTGCCAGCAGCTTATCAATGGAGAAGCTTGGTGGCTACACCTTC
TRBV7-2,TRBJ2-3,NA,NA,CASSLGGPPRVDTQYF,TGTGCCAGCAGCTTAGGCGGCCCTCCCCGGGTGGATACGCAGTATTTT
TRBV25-1,TRBJ2-1,NA,NA,CASSVAYNEQFF,TGTGCCAGCAGTGTAGCCTACAATGAGCAGTTCTTC